A selection of T cell receptor beta chains follows, all from one sample in a study of cytomegalovirus exposure and HLA in healthy donors. Produced via immunoSEQ multiplex PCR; TCRdb's table is partial and in-frame only. The repertoire holds 150,000 to 200,000 clones, with around 80% as singletons. The sequencing input was PBMCs. Source of these receptors: a woman aged 25 to 45 in good health and CMV-seropositive. CDR3s include the opening cysteine and the closing phenylalanine or tryptophan. Fields, in order: J gene, V gene, D gene, clone size, CDR3 protein, CDR3 DNA. A D gene is named only where the DNA matches it firmly. The size entry is marked missing in some rows and otherwise reads once, few, many or a size class.

TRBJ2-5 | TRBV5-1 | . | . | CASSLEEQPMETQYF | TGCGCCAGCAGCTTGGAAGAACAACCCATGGAGACCCAGTACTTC
TRBJ1-2 | TRBV7-8 | . | . | CASRPSTNYGYTF | TGTGCCAGCCGTCCTAGCACTAACTATGGCTACACCTTC
TRBJ2-1 | TRBV27 | TRBD2 | . | CATGGLAGLGSYNEQFF | TGTGCCACGGGGGGACTAGCGGGACTAGGCTCCTACAATGAGCAGTTCTTC
TRBJ1-1 | TRBV18 | . | few | CASSPNLNTEAFF | TGTGCCAGCTCACCAAACTTGAACACTGAAGCTTTCTTT
TRBJ1-5 | TRBV20-1 | . | . | CSAGGGQPQHF | TGCAGTGCCGGGGGGGGTCAGCCCCAGCATTTT
TRBJ2-3 | TRBV11-2 | TRBD2 | . | CASSSGLAGASTDTQYF | TGTGCCAGCAGCTCGGGACTAGCGGGAGCGAGCACAGATACGCAGTATTTT
TRBJ2-6 | TRBV4-3 | . | . | CASSPSTASGANVLTF | TGCGCCAGCAGCCCCTCGACAGCATCTGGGGCCAACGTCCTGACTTTC
TRBJ1-1 | TRBV6-5 | . | few | CASSSGPGNTEAFF | TGTGCCAGCAGTTCAGGGCCTGGGAACACTGAAGCTTTCTTT
TRBJ2-7 | TRBV29-1 | . | few | CSVVVNGGEQYF | TGCAGCGTTGTTGTTAACGGAGGCGAGCAGTACTTC
TRBJ2-1 | TRBV19 | TRBD2 | . | CASSQAGGNYNEQFF | TGTGCCAGTTCCCAGGCGGGAGGGAACTACAATGAGCAGTTCTTC
TRBJ1-5 | TRBV19 | TRBD1 | . | CASSIHPGQGNSNQPQHF | TGTGCCAGTAGTATTCACCCGGGACAGGGAAATAGCAATCAGCCCCAGCATTTT
TRBJ2-7 | TRBV29-1 | . | few | CSVDSNYEQYF | TGCAGCGTAGACTCGAACTACGAGCAGTACTTC
TRBJ1-4 | TRBV28 | . | . | CASSLQTGNEKLFF | TGTGCCAGCAGTTTACAGACAGGAAATGAAAAACTGTTTTTT
TRBJ2-5 | TRBV27 | TRBD2 | . | CASSFLAGRQETQYF | TGTGCCAGCAGTTTTTTAGCGGGTCGACAAGAGACCCAGTACTTC
TRBJ2-1 | TRBV4-1 | TRBD2 | . | CASSQDHLAGGGGGQNEQFF | TGCGCCAGCAGCCAAGATCACCTAGCGGGAGGGGGAGGGGGTCAGAATGAGCAGTTCTTC
TRBJ2-5 | TRBV21-1 | . | . | CASRGPQETQYF | TGTGCCAGCAGGGGCCCCCAAGAGACCCAGTACTTC
TRBJ2-7 | TRBV4-2 | . | few | CASSQGDKANEQYF | TGTGCCAGCAGCCAAGGGGACAAAGCGAACGAGCAGTACTTC
TRBJ2-5 | TRBV2 | TRBD1 | few | CASKNPARGILGETQYF | TGTGCCAGCAAAAATCCTGCCAGGGGGATCTTAGGAGAGACCCAGTACTTC
TRBJ2-2 | TRBV19 | . | . | CASRQGNTGELFF | TGTGCCAGTAGACAGGGGAACACCGGGGAGCTGTTTTTT
TRBJ2-7 | TRBV6-4 | . | . | CASSAGTGVYEQYF | TGTGCCAGCAGTGCGGGGACGGGGGTCTACGAGCAGTACTTC
TRBJ1-6 | TRBV25-1 | . | . | CASSELAGEYNSPLHF | TGTGCCAGCAGTGAACTGGCAGGGGAATACAATTCACCCCTCCACTTT
TRBJ2-3 | TRBV2 | TRBD2 | . | CASGFRLAGGSTDTQYF | TGTGCCAGCGGATTTAGGCTAGCGGGGGGTAGCACAGATACGCAGTATTTT
TRBJ1-2 | TRBV30 | TRBD1 | . | CAWSTGANYGYTF | TGTGCCTGGAGTACAGGGGCTAACTATGGCTACACCTTC
TRBJ1-1 | TRBV18 | . | . | CASSRAPVGTEAFF | TGTGCCAGCTCAAGAGCCCCGGTCGGCACTGAAGCTTTCTTT
TRBJ1-1 | TRBV27 | . | . | CASSLRGMGTEAFF | TGTGCCAGCAGTTTACGAGGGATGGGCACTGAAGCTTTCTTT